This T cell receptor beta chain was recovered during a study of blood T cell repertoires in COVID-19. Across the study: Specimens from acute and convalescent COVID-19 originated in the United States, Italy and Spain. PBMCs, B-cell-depleted T cells, or T cells were the source of the cDNA or gDNA that made up the material.

The table came from immunoSEQ multiplex PCR; TCRdb's copy has only in-frame clones and leaves some out. The sample includes approximately 77,000 clones, 80% of them seen just once. CDR3 size: 16 residues. The V end was cut by 5 bases, the J end by 0 bases, with 17 bases between. Germline lookup yields CDR1 LNHDA and CDR2 SQIVND (reference sequence). V is TRBV19 and J is TRBJ2-7; a possible D gene is TRBD2 (6 bases). This clonotype originated in a woman in her seventies with acute or convalescent COVID-19. Sequencing input: peripheral blood. The CDR3 DNA sequence: TGTGCCAGTAGTCCGCCTGGGGACTCAAGCTCCTACGAGCAGTACTTC. As protein: CASSPPGDSSSYEQYF.